This T cell receptor beta chain was retrieved from a study of blood T cell repertoires in COVID-19. About the research overall: Sites across the United States, Italy and Spain contributed samples from acute and convalescent COVID-19. T cells, B-cell-depleted T cells, or PBMCs provided the cDNA or gDNA that served as material.

Per the original data handling: Researchers report that nucleated cell counts were estimated from reference gene primer amplification. The assay was immunoSEQ multiplex PCR, and TCRdb's table has in-frame clones only and misses some. V, J and clone size are those of that table, while D and trimming were read from the DNA. The sample lists around 250,000 clones, around 87% seen once, with 5.5% to 7.5% in the top ten. Material for sequencing was peripheral blood. This clonotype originated in a woman aged 70-85 years with active or convalescent COVID-19.

Here the CDR3 DNA reads TGTGCCACCTCGACATTTGCCGAAACCTACGAGCAGTACTTC. Translating it yields CATSTFAETYEQYF. This sequence joins TRBV19 and TRBJ2-7; no clear D gene. The CDR3 is 14 residues long. The V gene lost 10 bases and the J gene lost 2 bases, with 18 bases spanning the gap. Germline loops: CDR1 LNHDA, CDR2 SQIVND (reference sequence).